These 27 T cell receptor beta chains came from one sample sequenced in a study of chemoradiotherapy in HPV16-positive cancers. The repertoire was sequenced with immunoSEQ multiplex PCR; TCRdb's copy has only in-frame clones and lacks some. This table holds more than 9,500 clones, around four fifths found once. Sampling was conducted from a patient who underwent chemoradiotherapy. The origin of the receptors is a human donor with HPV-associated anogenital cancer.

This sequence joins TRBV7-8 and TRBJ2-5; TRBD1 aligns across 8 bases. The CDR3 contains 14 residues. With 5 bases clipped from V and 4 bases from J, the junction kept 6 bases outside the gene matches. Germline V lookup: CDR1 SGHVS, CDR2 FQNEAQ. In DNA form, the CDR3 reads TGTGCCAGCAGCGACCTACAGGGGGGAGAGACCCAGTACTTC. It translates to CASSDLQGGETQYF.

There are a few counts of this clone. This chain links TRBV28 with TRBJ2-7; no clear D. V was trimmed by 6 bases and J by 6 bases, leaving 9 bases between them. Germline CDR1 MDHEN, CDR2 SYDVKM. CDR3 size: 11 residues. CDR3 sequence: CASSSHREQYF. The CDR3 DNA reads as TGTGCCAGCAGCTCGCATCGCGAGCAGTACTTC.

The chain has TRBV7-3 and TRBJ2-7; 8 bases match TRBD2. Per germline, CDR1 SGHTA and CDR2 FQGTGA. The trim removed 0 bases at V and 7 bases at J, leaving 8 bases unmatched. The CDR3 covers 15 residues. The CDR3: CASSLTSGGGLEQYF. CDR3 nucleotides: TGTGCCAGCAGCTTAACTTCGGGGGGGGGCCTAGAGCAGTACTTC. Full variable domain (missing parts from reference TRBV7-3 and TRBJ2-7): GAGVSQTPSNKVTEKGKYVELRCDPISGHTALYWYRQSLGQGPEFLIYFQGTGAADDSGLPNDRFFAVRPEGSVSTLKIQRTERGDSAVYLCASSLTSGGGLEQYFGPGTRLTVT.

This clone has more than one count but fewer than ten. The DNA for the CDR3 is TGTGCCAGCAGCCCAGGGACCCAGGGGGCGAACACCGGGGAGCTGTTTTTT. The encoded protein is CASSPGTQGANTGELFF. The V call is TRBV7-6, the J call TRBJ2-2; 7 bases are a match to TRBD1. The CDR3 spans 17 residues. Germline CDR1 is SGHVS and CDR2 is FNYEAQ. With V trimmed by 5 bases and J by 0 bases, 9 bases remained unmatched.

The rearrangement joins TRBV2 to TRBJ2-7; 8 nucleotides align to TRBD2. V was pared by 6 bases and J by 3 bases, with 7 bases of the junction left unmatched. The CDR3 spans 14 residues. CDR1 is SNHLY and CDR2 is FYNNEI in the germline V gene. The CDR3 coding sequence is TGTGCCAGCAGCAGGGGACTAGAAGTCTACGAGCAGTACTTC. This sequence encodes CASSRGLEVYEQYF.

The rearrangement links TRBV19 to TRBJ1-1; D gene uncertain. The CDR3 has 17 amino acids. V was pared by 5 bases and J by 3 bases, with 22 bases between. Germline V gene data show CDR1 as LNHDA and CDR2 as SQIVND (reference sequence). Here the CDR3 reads CASSYRGGLNMDTEAFF. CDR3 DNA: TGTGCCAGTAGTTACCGGGGAGGGCTAAATATGGACACTGAAGCTTTCTTT.

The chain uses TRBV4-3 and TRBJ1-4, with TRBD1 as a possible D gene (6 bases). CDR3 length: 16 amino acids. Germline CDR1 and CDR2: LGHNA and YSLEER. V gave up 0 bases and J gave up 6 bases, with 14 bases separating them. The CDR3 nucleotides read TGCGCCAGCAGCCAAGATGTGGGGGGCGTTTATGAAAAACTGTTTTTT. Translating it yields CASSQDVGGVYEKLFF.

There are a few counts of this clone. CDR3 DNA: TGTGCCAGCAGCGACCATTGGGACCCAGGGAAGCCCCAGCATTTT. The encoded protein is CASSDHWDPGKPQHF. V usage is TRBV6-6 and J usage is TRBJ1-5, with TRBD1 as a possible D gene (5 bases). With 6 bases removed from V and 8 bases from J, the gap between germline ends came to 20 bases. Per germline, CDR1 MNHNY and CDR2 SVGAGI (reference sequence). The CDR3 is 15 amino acids.

CDR3 sequence reads: CASSQDRATNEKLFF. CDR3 DNA: TGTGCCAGCAGCCAAGACAGGGCAACTAATGAAAAACTGTTTTTT. V gene TRBV5-6 combines with J gene TRBJ1-4; 7 bases line up with TRBD1. The junction had 3 bases not matched to a gene; V was cut back by 4 bases and J by 0 bases. The length of the CDR3 is 15 residues. Germline CDR1 and CDR2: SGHDT and YYEEEE.

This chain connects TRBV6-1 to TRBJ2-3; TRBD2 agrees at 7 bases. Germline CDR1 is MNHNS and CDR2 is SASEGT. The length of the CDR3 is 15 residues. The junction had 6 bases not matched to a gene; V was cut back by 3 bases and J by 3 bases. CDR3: CASSDGAGGTDTQYF. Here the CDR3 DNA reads TGTGCCAGCAGTGACGGGGCCGGGGGGACAGATACGCAGTATTTT.

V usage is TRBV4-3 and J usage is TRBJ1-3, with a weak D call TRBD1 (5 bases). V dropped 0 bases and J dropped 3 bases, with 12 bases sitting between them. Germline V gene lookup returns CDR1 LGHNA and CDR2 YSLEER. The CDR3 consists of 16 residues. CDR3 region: CASSQEPSGGGNTIYF. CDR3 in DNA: TGCGCCAGCAGCCAAGAACCTTCGGGGGGTGGAAACACCATATATTTT.

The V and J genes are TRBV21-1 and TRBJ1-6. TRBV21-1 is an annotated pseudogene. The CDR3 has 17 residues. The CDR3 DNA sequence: TGTGCCAGGTTGGCGGGGAAGGGGGGAGGGGATAATTCACCCCTCCACTTT. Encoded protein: CARLAGKGGGDNSPLHF.

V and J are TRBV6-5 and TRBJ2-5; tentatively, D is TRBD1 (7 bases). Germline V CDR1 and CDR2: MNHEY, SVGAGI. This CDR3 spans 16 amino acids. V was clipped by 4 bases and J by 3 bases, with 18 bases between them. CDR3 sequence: CASSWPRGTAEETQYF. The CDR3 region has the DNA TGTGCCAGCAGTTGGCCCAGGGGGACTGCTGAAGAGACCCAGTACTTC.

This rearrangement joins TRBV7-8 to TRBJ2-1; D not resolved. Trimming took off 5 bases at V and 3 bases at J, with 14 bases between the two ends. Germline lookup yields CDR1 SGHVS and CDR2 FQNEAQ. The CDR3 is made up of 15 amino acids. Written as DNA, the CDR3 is TGTGCCAGCAGCCGAGACACCGAACGCTACAATGAGCAGTTCTTC. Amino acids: CASSRDTERYNEQFF.

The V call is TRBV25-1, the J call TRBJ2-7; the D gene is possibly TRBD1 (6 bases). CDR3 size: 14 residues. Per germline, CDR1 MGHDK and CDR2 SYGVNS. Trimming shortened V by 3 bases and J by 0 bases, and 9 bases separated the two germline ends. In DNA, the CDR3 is TGTGCCAGCAGTGAGGACAGTAGCTCCTACGAGCAGTACTTC. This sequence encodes CASSEDSSSYEQYF.

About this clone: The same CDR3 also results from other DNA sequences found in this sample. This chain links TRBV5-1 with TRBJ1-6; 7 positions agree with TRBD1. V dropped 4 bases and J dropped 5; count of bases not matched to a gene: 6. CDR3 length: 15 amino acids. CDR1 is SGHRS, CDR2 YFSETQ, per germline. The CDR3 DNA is TGCGCCAGCAGCGCACGAGGGGGCCATAATTCACCCCTCCACTTT. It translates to CASSARGGHNSPLHF.

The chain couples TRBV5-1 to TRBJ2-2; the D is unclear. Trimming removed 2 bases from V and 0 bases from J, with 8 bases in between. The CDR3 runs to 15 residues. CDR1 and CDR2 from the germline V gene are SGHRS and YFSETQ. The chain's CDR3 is CASSFGQPNTGELFF. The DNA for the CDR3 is TGCGCCAGCAGCTTTGGGCAGCCGAACACCGGGGAGCTGTTTTTT.

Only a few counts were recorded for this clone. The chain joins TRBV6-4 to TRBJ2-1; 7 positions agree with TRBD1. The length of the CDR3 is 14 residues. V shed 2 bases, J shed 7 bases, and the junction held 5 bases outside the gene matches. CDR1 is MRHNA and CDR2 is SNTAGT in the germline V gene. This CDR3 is CASSDAPGGNEQFF. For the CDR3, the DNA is TGTGCCAGCAGTGACGCTCCAGGGGGAAATGAGCAGTTCTTC.

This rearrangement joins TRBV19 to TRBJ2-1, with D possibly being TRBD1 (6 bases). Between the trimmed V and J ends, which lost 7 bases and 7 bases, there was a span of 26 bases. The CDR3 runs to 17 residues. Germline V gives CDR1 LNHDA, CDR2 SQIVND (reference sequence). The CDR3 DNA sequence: TGTGCCAGTACGAAAGCCTCCCGGGACACCTTGGAGAATGAGCAGTTCTTC. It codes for CASTKASRDTLENEQFF.

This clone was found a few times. The CDR3 sequence is CASSLGTRSTDTQYF. CDR3 nucleotides: TGTGCCAGCAGCTTAGGGACCCGGTCCACAGATACGCAGTATTTT. V gene TRBV7-9 combines with J gene TRBJ2-3; no firm D call. Germline V CDR1 and CDR2: SEHNR, FQNEAQ (reference sequence). V lost 1 base, J lost 2 bases, and 10 bases lay in between. The CDR3 spans 15 residues.

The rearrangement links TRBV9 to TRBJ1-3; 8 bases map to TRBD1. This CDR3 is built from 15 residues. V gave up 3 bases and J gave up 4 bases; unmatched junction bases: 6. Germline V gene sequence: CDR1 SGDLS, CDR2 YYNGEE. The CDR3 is CASSGRTGPGNTIYF. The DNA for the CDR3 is TGTGCCAGCAGCGGACGGACAGGGCCAGGAAACACCATATATTTT.

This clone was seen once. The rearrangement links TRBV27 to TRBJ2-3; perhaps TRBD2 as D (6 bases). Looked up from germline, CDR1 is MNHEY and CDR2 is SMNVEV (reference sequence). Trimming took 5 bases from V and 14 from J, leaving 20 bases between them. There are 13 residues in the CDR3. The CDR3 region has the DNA TGTGCCAGCAGTACTCGGGACTCCCGAGACCCGTATTTT. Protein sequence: CASSTRDSRDPYF.

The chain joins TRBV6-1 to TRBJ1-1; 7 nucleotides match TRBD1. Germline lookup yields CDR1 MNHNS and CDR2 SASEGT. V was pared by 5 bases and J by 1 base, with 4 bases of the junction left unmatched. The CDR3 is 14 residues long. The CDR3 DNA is TGTGCCAGCAGTCACGGACAGGAGAACACTGAAGCTTTCTTT. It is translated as CASSHGQENTEAFF.

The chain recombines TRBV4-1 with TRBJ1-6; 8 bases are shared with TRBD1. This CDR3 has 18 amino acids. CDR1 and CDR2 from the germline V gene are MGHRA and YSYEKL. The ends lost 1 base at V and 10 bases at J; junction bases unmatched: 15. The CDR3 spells CASSQVFQGANSPSPLHF. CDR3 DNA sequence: TGCGCCAGCAGCCAAGTTTTCCAGGGGGCGAATTCCCCCTCACCCCTCCACTTT.

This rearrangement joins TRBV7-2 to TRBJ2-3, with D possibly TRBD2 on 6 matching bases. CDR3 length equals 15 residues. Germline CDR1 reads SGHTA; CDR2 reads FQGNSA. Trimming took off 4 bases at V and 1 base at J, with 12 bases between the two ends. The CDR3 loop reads CASSSLRERTDTQYF. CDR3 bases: TGTGCCAGCAGCTCCCTCCGGGAGCGCACAGATACGCAGTATTTT.

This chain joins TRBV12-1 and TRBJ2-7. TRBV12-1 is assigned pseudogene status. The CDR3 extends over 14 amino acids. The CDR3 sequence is CASLEAGPSYEQYF. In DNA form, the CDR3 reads TGTGCCTCACTGGAGGCAGGGCCCAGTTACGAGCAGTACTTC.

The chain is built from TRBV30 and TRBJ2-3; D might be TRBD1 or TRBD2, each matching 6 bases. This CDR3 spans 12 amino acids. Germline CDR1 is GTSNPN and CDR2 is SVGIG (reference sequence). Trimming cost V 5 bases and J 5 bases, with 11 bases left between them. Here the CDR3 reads CAWSGAKDTQYF. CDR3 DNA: TGTGCCTGGTCGGGGGCGAAAGATACGCAGTATTTT.